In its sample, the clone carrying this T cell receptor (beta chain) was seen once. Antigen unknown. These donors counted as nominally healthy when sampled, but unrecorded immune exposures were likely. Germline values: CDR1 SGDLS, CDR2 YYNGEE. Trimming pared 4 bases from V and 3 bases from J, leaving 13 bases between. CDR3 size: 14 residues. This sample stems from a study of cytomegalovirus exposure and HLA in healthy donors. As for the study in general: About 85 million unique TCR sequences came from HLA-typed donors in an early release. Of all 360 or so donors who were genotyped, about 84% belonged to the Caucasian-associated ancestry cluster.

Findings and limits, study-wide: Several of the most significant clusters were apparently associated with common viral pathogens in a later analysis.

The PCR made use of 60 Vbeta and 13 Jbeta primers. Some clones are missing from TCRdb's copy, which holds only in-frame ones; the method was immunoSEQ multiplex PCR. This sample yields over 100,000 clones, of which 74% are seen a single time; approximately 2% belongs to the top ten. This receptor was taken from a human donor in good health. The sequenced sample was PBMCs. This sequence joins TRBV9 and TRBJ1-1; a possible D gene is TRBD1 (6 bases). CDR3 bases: TGTGCCAGCAGCCGAGGGGGTGATGACACTGAAGCTTTCTTT. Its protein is CASSRGGDDTEAFF.